One and the same sample provided the 26 T cell receptor beta chains below, sequenced in a study of regulatory T cells in long-lasting Graves disease (TCRdb year 2021). The label giving this sample's time point can be read as: newly diagnosed GD, antithyroid drugs for less than 3 months. For both TCR sequencing and RNA sequencing, RNA was extracted from PBMCs in TRIzol. The protocol used for the library was multiplex PCR. Instrument used: Illumina HiSeq 4000. TCR beta libraries were built with iRepertoire HTBI primers and Arm-PCR amplification of CDR3 regions. The public sequencing data were trimmed at Q25 with fastp and processed into clonotypes with MiXCR by TCRdb, which kept only in-frame beta chains. Rows with a matching CDR3 protein are joined into one entry that keeps the most common DNA and genes. This sample has approximately 300,000 distinct CDR3 sequences in its table, and approximately 20% of those were observed once. In total, the top ten clones hold about two fifths of the sample.

The sample in question was peripheral blood mononuclear cells (PBMCs), obtained at new diagnosis, from a patient treated with antithyroid drugs. The source of these receptors is a female donor with Graves disease.

This clonotype was found many times. The chain links TRBV9 to TRBJ2-3; 9 nucleotides align to TRBD2. This CDR3 is 20 amino acids long. CDR1 SGDLS and CDR2 YYNGEE come from the germline V gene. Trimming cost V 3 bases and J 7 bases; bases outside gene matches: 24. CDR3 DNA sequence: TGTGCCAGCAGCGAACCCGGGACAGAGGTGACTAGCGGACCCCGAAATACGCAGTATTTT. Translation: CASSEPGTEVTSGPRNTQYF.

This clonotype was detected many times. The V gene is TRBV12-3 or TRBV12-4, the J gene TRBJ1-5, with unresolved D. CDR3 length equals 13 residues. V was clipped by 2 bases and J by 1 base, with 3 bases between them. CDR3 DNA sequence: TGTGCCAGCAGTTTACTGAGCAATCAGCCCCAGCATTTT. Translation gives CASSLLSNQPQHF.

At least ten counts were recorded for this clonotype. This chain connects TRBV2 to TRBJ2-3; 7 positions agree with TRBD2. The V and J ends lost 0 bases and 2 bases, in that order; junction bases with no gene match: 8. Germline values: CDR1 SNHLY, CDR2 FYNNEI. This CDR3 has 17 amino acids. This chain's CDR3 is CASSEALAGTFTDTQYF. The CDR3 DNA reads TGTGCCAGCAGTGAAGCGTTAGCGGGCACATTCACAGATACGCAGTATTTT.

This clonotype was recorded many times. The CDR3 DNA reads TGTGCCTGGACTCTTGCGGGGAGCTCCTATAATTCACCCCTCCACTTT. The encoded protein is CAWTLAGSSYNSPLHF. The chain is built from TRBV30 and TRBJ1-6; D remains ambiguous. This CDR3 has 16 residues. Germline-derived CDR1 and CDR2 are GTSNPN and SVGIG (reference sequence). V was trimmed by 4 bases and J by 0 bases, leaving 13 bases between them.

This clonotype has ten or more counts. The chain recombines TRBV6-2 or TRBV6-3 with TRBJ1-1, with D uncertain. Trimming shortened V by 4 bases and J by 1 base, and 7 bases separated the two germline ends. This CDR3 is built from 13 residues. Germline assignment: CDR1 MNHEY and CDR2 SVGEGT. CDR3 loop: CASSLKGNTEAFF. CDR3 coding DNA: TGTGCCAGCAGTTTGAAGGGGAACACTGAAGCTTTCTTT.

This clonotype was seen many times. V and J are TRBV6-2 or TRBV6-3 and TRBJ2-7, with 12 bases aligning to TRBD2. V lost 6 bases and J lost 3; bases outside the gene matches: 3. CDR1 is MNHEY, CDR2 SVGEGT, per germline. The CDR3 has 14 amino acids. CDR3 sequence (DNA): TGTGCCAGCAGCCAGACTAGCGGGAGCTACGAGCAGTACTTC. Encoded protein: CASSQTSGSYEQYF.

This clonotype was counted ten times or more. The rearrangement joins TRBV3-1 to TRBJ2-5, with D tentatively TRBD2 (6 bases). Trimming took 1 base from V and 2 from J, leaving 11 bases between them. This CDR3 spans 15 amino acids. Germline CDR1 is LGHDT and CDR2 is YNNKEL (reference sequence). CDR3 region: CASSQGGAGQETQYF. The CDR3 DNA reads TGTGCCAGCAGCCAAGGAGGGGCGGGGCAAGAGACCCAGTACTTC.

This clonotype showed up many times. The chain recombines TRBV6-2 or TRBV6-3 with TRBJ1-1; 8 bases are a match to TRBD1. Germline CDR1 reads MNHEY; CDR2 reads SVGEGT. V trimming: 4 bases; J trimming: 5 bases; junction bases outside the gene matches: 3. There are 13 residues in the CDR3. The CDR3 region has the DNA TGTGCCAGCAGTTCAGGGGGCTGGACTGAAGCTTTCTTT. This gives the protein CASSSGGWTEAFF.

This clonotype was found many times. The chain is built from TRBV5-1 and TRBJ2-3; D is perhaps TRBD2 (6 bases). The CDR3 extends over 16 amino acids. V lost 1 base and J 0 bases, leaving 12 bases between the germline ends. Germline values: CDR1 SGHRS, CDR2 YFSETQ. CDR3 in DNA: TGCGCCAGCAGCTTGCGGCGGGGCCCCAGCACAGATACGCAGTATTTT. Its translation is CASSLRRGPSTDTQYF.

This clonotype was detected many times. The genes are TRBV6-1 and TRBJ1-1; D ambiguous. V gave up 5 bases and J gave up 1 base, with 8 bases separating them. The CDR3 consists of 13 residues. Per the germline V gene, CDR1 is MNHNS and CDR2 is SASEGT. For the CDR3, the DNA is TGTGCCAGCAGTCACAAGAGGAACACTGAAGCTTTCTTT. It is translated as CASSHKRNTEAFF.

At least ten counts were recorded for this clonotype. V gene TRBV29-1 combines with J gene TRBJ2-3; weak D call: TRBD2 (7 bases). V lost 6 bases and J lost 3, with 16 bases in between. Germline CDR1 SQVTM, CDR2 ANQGSEA. This CDR3 contains 14 residues. CDR3 DNA sequence: TGCAGCGTGGGAGGGGGACCAGGAACAGATACGCAGTATTTT. Its protein product is CSVGGGPGTDTQYF.

This clonotype came up a few times. The rearrangement links TRBV7-9 to TRBJ2-1; 16 bases are a match to TRBD2. CDR1 is SEHNR and CDR2 is FQNEAQ in the germline V gene (reference sequence). The CDR3 is made up of 20 amino acids. After removal of 5 bases from V and 0 bases from J, the junction contained 10 bases not matched to a gene. The CDR3 is CASSMGLAGGGSSSYNEQFF. CDR3 coding DNA: TGTGCCAGCAGCATGGGACTAGCGGGAGGGGGATCGAGCTCCTACAATGAGCAGTTCTTC. The entire variable domain, with the rest obtained from reference TRBV7-9 and TRBJ2-1, is as follows: DTGVSQNPRHKITKRGQNVTFRCDPISEHNRLYWYRQTLGQGPEFLTYFQNEAQLEKSRLLSDRFSAERPKGSFSTLEIQRTEQGDSAMYLCASSMGLAGGGSSSYNEQFFGPGTRLTVL.

This clonotype was observed many times. The genes are TRBV24-1 and TRBJ2-3, with a weak D call TRBD2 (7 bases). V lost 12 bases to trimming and J lost 4 bases, with 16 bases between them. The CDR3 spans 13 residues. Germline loops: CDR1 KGHDR, CDR2 SFDVKD. The chain's CDR3 is CASRGAASDTQYF. As DNA, the CDR3 is TGTGCCTCCCGGGGGGCAGCCTCAGATACGCAGTATTTT.

The chain couples TRBV7-2 to TRBJ1-6; the match to TRBD1 covers 7 bases. Germline V gene lookup returns CDR1 SGHTA and CDR2 FQGNSA. The ends lost 5 bases at V and 14 bases at J; junction bases unmatched: 15. The CDR3 totals 15 residues. CDR3 region: CASSTYIGGGIALHF. Written as DNA, the CDR3 is TGTGCCAGCAGCACTTATATAGGGGGCGGGATAGCCCTCCACTTT.

A few counts support this clonotype. The chain links TRBV6-9 to TRBJ2-7; TRBD1 might be the D (5 bases). Deletions cut 3 bases from V and 3 bases from J, with 9 bases between. Germline assignment: CDR1 MNHGY and CDR2 SVAAGI. The CDR3 sequence is 13 residues long. CDR3 protein: CASSYGRDYEQYF. The CDR3 nucleotides are TGTGCCAGCAGTTACGGCAGGGACTACGAGCAGTACTTC.

This clonotype was picked up many times. This rearrangement joins TRBV18 to TRBJ2-1; TRBD2 matches 9 bases. Germline V CDR1 and CDR2: KGHSH, LQKENI. The J segment lost 11 bases and the V segment lost 5 bases, leaving 7 bases of the junction unmatched. The CDR3 is 13 amino acids. CDR3 nucleotides: TGTGCCAGCTCAGTGGACAGCGGGAGGAAGCAGTTCTTC. As protein: CASSVDSGRKQFF.

In its sample, this clonotype was seen many times. The rearrangement joins TRBV12-3 or TRBV12-4 to TRBJ2-1; 8 bases are a match to TRBD2. J lost 3 bases, V lost 3 bases, and 1 base had no gene match. This CDR3 region has 14 residues. CDR3 residues: CASSFTSGYNEQFF. The CDR3 DNA reads TGTGCCAGCAGTTTTACTAGCGGCTACAATGAGCAGTTCTTC.

The sample holds many counts of this clonotype. The rearrangement links TRBV12-3 or TRBV12-4 to TRBJ2-1; no clear D gene. This CDR3 region has 12 residues. Trimming left V 11 bases short and J 1 base short, with 9 bases between. The CDR3 region is CACTESYNEQFF. For the CDR3, the DNA is TGTGCCTGCACAGAGTCCTACAATGAGCAGTTCTTC.

In its sample, this clonotype was seen many times. The rearrangement links TRBV7-9 to TRBJ2-1; D is unresolved. Germline V CDR1 and CDR2: SEHNR, FQNEAQ (reference sequence). Trimming left V 1 base short and J 0 bases short, with 7 bases between. This CDR3 spans 15 amino acids. The CDR3 DNA follows: TGTGCCAGCAGCTTAGTCCGCAGCTCCTACAATGAGCAGTTCTTC. Its protein is CASSLVRSSYNEQFF.

The CDR3 DNA follows: TGTGCCAGCAGTTTAGCGGCTGGGGCCAAAAACATTCAGTACTTC. The encoded protein is CASSLAAGAKNIQYF. The V and J genes are TRBV12-3 or TRBV12-4 and TRBJ2-4; D gene unclear. The CDR3 has 15 amino acids. Trimming pared 0 bases from V and 1 base from J, leaving 7 bases between.

This chain uses TRBV3-1 with TRBJ1-1; tentatively, D is TRBD1 (5 bases). This CDR3 has 14 amino acids. Germline loops: CDR1 LGHDT, CDR2 YNNKEL (reference sequence). Trimming pared 4 bases from V and 3 bases from J, leaving 12 bases between. In DNA form, the CDR3 reads TGTGCCAGCAGCCGCGGGACGGTGGACACTGAAGCTTTCTTT. The encoded protein is CASSRGTVDTEAFF.

This clonotype was picked up a small number of times. An end of the junction does not agree with germline; a read error may underlie this. The rearrangement joins TRBV7-7 to TRBJ2-1; perhaps TRBD2 as D (6 bases). The germline V gene has CDR1 SSHAT and CDR2 FNYEAQ (reference sequence). The CDR3 covers 16 residues. The CDR3 spells CASSLFPAGSGDEQFF. The CDR3 DNA reads as TGTGCTAGCAGCTTATTTCCCGCTGGTTCGGGGGATGAGCAGTTCTTC.

For this clonotype: This sequence may be a read error, since a much larger clone differs from it by one base. The rearrangement uses TRBV24-1 and TRBJ1-1; D possibly corresponds to TRBD1 (5 bases). This CDR3 comprises 13 residues. The germline V gene encodes CDR1 KGHDR and CDR2 SFDVKD. V was clipped by 3 bases and J by 7 bases, with 11 bases between them. CDR3 in amino acids: CATSDTGAFEAFF. DNA for the CDR3: TGTGCCACCAGTGATACTGGGGCATTTGAAGCTTTCTTT.

This clonotype has a handful of counts. The genes are TRBV20-1 and TRBJ2-3; 8 bases are shared with TRBD2. The CDR3 runs to 17 residues. Germline values: CDR1 DFQATT, CDR2 SNEGSKA (reference sequence). Trimming took 0 bases from V and 4 from J; bases not matched to a gene: 12. CDR3 sequence (DNA): TGCAGTGCTAGAGACGTGCAGCGGGAGCCTAGGGCAGATACGCAGTATTTT. Residues: CSARDVQREPRADTQYF.

The J gene is TRBJ2-3, the V gene TRBV14; TRBD2 matches 9 bases. V shed 4 bases, J shed 0 bases, and the junction held 5 bases outside the gene matches. Germline-derived CDR1 and CDR2 are SGHDN and FVKESK. The CDR3 has 16 residues. The CDR3 bases are TGTGCCAGCAGCCGCGGGACTAGCAAAAGCACAGATACGCAGTATTTT. Amino acid sequence: CASSRGTSKSTDTQYF.

This clonotype appeared a single time. A much larger clone sits a single nucleotide away, making a read error possible. This chain connects TRBV11-3 to TRBJ2-7, with 8 nucleotides matching TRBD1. This CDR3 spans 15 amino acids. After removal of 4 bases from V and 7 bases from J, the junction contained 12 bases not matched to a gene. Germline V gene sequence: CDR1 SGHNT, CDR2 YENEEA. CDR3 nucleotides: TGTGCCAGCAGCTCGCGGGACAGGACTTACAATGAGCAGTACTTC. It encodes CASSSRDRTYNEQYF.